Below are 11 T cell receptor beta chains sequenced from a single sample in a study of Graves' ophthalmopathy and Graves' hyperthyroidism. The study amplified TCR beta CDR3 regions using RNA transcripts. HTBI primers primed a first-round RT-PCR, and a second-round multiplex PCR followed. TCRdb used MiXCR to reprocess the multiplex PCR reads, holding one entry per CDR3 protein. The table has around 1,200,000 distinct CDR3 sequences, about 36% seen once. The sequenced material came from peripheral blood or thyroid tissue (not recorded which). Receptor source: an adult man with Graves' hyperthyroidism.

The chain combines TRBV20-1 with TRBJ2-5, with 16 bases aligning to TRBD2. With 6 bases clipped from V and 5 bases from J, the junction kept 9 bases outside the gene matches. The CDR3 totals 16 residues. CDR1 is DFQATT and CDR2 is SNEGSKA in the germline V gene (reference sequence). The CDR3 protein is CSATGTSGREGETQYF. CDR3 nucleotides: TGCAGTGCAACCGGGACTAGCGGGAGGGAGGGGGAGACCCAGTACTTC.

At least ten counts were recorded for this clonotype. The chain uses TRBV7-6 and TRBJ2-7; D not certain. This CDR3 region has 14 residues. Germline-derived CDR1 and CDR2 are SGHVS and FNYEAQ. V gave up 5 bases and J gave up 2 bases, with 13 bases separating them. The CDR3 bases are TGTGCCAGCAGCGACACTTCTAACGCCTACGAGCAGTACTTC. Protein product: CASSDTSNAYEQYF.

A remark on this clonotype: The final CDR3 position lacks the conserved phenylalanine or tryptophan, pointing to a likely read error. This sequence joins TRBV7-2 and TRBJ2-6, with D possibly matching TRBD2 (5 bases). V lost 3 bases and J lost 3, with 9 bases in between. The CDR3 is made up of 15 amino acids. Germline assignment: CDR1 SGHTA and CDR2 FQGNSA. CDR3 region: CASSLVGSGANVLTL. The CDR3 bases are TGTGCCAGCAGCTTGGTGGGGAGTGGGGCCAACGTCCTGACTCTC.

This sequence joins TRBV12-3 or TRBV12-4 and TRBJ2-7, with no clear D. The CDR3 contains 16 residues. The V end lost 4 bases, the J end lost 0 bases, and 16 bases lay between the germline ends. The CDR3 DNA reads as TGTGCCAGCAGTTCAGTAAGGACGGCGACCTCCTACGAGCAGTACTTC. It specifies CASSSVRTATSYEQYF.

In DNA form, the CDR3 reads TGTGCCAGCAGCCACCTCGGACAGGGGATTGGATCACCCCTCCACTTT. Protein product: CASSHLGQGIGSPLHF. The chain is built from TRBV11-1 and TRBJ1-6; 9 nucleotides agree with TRBD1. CDR1 and CDR2 (germline): SGHAT, FQDESV (reference sequence). This CDR3 has 16 residues. Trimming removed 5 bases from V and 10 bases from J; junction bases left unmatched: 12.

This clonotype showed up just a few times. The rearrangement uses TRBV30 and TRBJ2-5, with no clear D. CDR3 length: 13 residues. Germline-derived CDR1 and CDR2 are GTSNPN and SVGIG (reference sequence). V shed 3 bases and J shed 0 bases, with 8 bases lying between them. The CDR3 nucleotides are TGTGCCTGGAGACCCAGGAACCAAGAGACCCAGTACTTC. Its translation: CAWRPRNQETQYF.

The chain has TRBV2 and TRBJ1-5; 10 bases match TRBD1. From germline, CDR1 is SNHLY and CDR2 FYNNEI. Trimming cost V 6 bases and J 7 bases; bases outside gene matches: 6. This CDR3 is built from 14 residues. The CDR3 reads CASSGTGAYQPQHF. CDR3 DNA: TGTGCCAGCAGCGGGACAGGGGCGTACCAGCCCCAGCATTTT. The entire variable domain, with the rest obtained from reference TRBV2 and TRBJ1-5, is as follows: EPEVTQTPSHQVTQMGQEVILRCVPISNHLYFYWYRQILGQKVEFLVSFYNNEISEKSEIFDDQFSVERPDGSNFTLKIRSTKLEDSAMYFCASSGTGAYQPQHFGDGTRLSIL.

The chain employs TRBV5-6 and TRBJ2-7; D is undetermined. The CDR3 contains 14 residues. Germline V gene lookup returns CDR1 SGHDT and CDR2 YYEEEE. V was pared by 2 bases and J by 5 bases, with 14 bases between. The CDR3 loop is CASSLEQLGHEQYF. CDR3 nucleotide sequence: TGTGCCAGCAGCTTAGAACAGTTGGGCCACGAGCAGTACTTC.

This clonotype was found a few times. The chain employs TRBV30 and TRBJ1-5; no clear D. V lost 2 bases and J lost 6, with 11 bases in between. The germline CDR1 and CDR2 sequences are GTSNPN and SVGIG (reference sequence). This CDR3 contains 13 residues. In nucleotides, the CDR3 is TGTGCCTGGAGTAACACAGTTGGTCAGCCCCAGCATTTT. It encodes CAWSNTVGQPQHF. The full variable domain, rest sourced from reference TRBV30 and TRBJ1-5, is SQTIHQWPATLVQPVGSPLSLECTVEGTSNPNLYWYRQAAGRGLQLLFYSVGIGQISSEVPQNLSASRPQDRQFILSSKKLLLSDSGFYLCAWSNTVGQPQHFGDGTRLSIL.

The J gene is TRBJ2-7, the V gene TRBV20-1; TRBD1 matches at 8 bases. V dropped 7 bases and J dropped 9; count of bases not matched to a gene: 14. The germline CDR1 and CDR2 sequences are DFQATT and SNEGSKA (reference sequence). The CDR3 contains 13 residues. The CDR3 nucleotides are TGCAGTGTTGGGTCAGGGGGCGTTTTAGGGCAGTACTTC. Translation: CSVGSGGVLGQYF.

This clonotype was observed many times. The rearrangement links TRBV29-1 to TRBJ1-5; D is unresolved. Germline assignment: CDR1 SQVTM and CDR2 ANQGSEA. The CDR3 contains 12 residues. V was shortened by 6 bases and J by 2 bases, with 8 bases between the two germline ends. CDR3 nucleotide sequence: TGCAGCGTACTGGACGGCAATCAGCCCCAGCATTTT. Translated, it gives CSVLDGNQPQHF.